The source of this TCR beta chain is a study of glioma-infiltrating T cells after dendritic cell vaccination. The wider study: Patients received three intradermal dendritic cell vaccine injections at biweekly intervals.

This clone is a singleton in its sample. V dropped 0 bases and J dropped 6 bases, with 8 bases sitting between them. The CDR3 loop spans 13 amino acids. CDR1 MNHEY and CDR2 SVGAGI come from the germline V gene. Input was roughly 2.2 ug genomic DNA, or all available if less. Measured with immunoSEQ multiplex PCR; TCRdb has only the in-frame clones, and not every one. The data show under 100,000 clones, 80% to 90% seen once. The sample in question was blood, obtained before dendritic cell vaccination. This clonotype originated in a human donor with glioblastoma. The gene calls are TRBV6-5 and TRBJ1-2; D remains unclear. This CDR3 is CASSYSGRDGYTF. In DNA, the CDR3 is TGTGCCAGCAGTTACTCCGGGAGGGATGGCTACACCTTC.